This entry lists 2 T cell receptor beta chains sequenced from one sample in a study of early T cells in non-severe SARS-CoV-2 infection. Using its own MiXCR run on the 5' RACE reads, TCRdb lists one record per CDR3 protein. The sample lists 25,000 to 35,000 distinct CDR3 sequences, 5.7% seen once, with 4.5% to 5.5% in the top ten. The sequencing sample was made of whole blood. These receptors originate from an adult who was a healthcare worker with PCR-confirmed SARS-CoV-2 infection or an uninfected control (not recorded which).

This clonotype was observed many times. The chain carries TRBV7-9 and TRBJ2-7, with 9 bases aligning to TRBD2. The CDR3 covers 13 residues. Germline CDR1 is SEHNR and CDR2 is FQNEAQ (reference sequence). V was clipped by 7 bases and J by 6 bases; unmatched bases: 7. CDR3 region: CASNDSGSGEQYV. In DNA form, the CDR3 reads TGTGCCAGCAACGATAGCGGGAGTGGCGAGCAGTACGTC.

The chain uses TRBV6-5 and TRBJ2-7, with TRBD2 matching over 7 bases. Germline trimming cut 2 bases from V and 4 bases from J; bases unmatched to any gene: 5. Germline CDR1 is MNHEY and CDR2 is SVGAGI. CDR3 length: 14 residues. The CDR3 here is CASSYRNGGYEQYV. Written as DNA, the CDR3 is TGTGCCAGCAGTTACCGTAACGGGGGGTACGAGCAGTACGTC.